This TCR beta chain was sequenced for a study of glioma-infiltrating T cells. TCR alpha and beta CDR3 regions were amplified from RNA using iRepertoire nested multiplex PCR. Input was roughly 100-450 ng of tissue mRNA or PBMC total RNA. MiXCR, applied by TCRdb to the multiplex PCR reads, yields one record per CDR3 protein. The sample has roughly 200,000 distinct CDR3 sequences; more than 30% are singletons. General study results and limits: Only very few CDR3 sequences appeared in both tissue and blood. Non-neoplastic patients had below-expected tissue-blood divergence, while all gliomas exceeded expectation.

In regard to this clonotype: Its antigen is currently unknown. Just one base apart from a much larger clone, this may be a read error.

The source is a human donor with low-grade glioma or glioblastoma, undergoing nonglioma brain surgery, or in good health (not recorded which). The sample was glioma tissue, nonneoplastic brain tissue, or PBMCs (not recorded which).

The CDR3 nucleotides read TGTGCCAGCAGTCTGACCGCACTAGCGGGAGATACCGGGGAGCTGTTTTTT. It is translated as CASSLTALAGDTGELFF. The V gene is TRBV6-6, the J gene TRBJ2-2; 11 nucleotides line up with TRBD2. V trimming: 5 bases; J trimming: 5 bases; junction bases outside the gene matches: 10. The CDR3 sequence is 17 residues long. Germline V gene lookup returns CDR1 MNHNY and CDR2 SVGAGI (reference sequence).